This T cell receptor (beta chain) is from a study of blood T cells in healthy people across ages (dated by TCRdb to the mid-2010s). About the full investigation: Template switching captured roughly one uniquely barcoded TCR beta cDNA molecule per two T cells in model experiments. To avoid experimental bias, donors of different ages were distributed randomly across sequencing lanes. For two donors (one aged 18 to 29 and one aged 80 or older), the study analyzed two additional independent replicas of 1 million unique cDNA reads from the same blood draw. The donors were divided into four age groups: young (average around 15 years), middle-aged (under 40), aged (approximately 62) and long-lived (more than 75). The study measured age-related changes in TCR beta repertoire diversity using deep sequencing normalized with unique cDNA molecular identifiers.

Comments on this clonotype: The antigen it binds to is not known. Base qualities were left out, and no much larger clone turns up one base away.

The library came from 5' RACE. Sequencing was carried out with an Illumina HiSeq 2500. A second PCR of roughly 6 to 12 cycles was performed with a sample-barcoded 5' primer and a J-beta primer mix. A template-switch 5' adaptor carrying 12 random nucleotides introduced a unique molecular identifier onto each TCR beta cDNA molecule. At least 2.5 million CDR3-containing paired-end reads were obtained from each sample. All of the RNA was converted into first-strand cDNA using the Mint cDNA synthesis kit, with a TRBC-specific oligonucleotide serving as the primer. Following uracil-DNA glycosylase treatment, all cDNA underwent a first 18-cycle PCR with the universal primers M1SS and BC2_uni_R. The authors processed their data as follows. Each sample was normalized by randomly selecting 1 million high-quality reads, each carrying a distinct molecular identifier. Instead of being binned into consensus sequences, reads with shared molecular identifiers were discarded. MiTCR, run with a Q25 quality threshold and the strictest error-elimination algorithm, handled CDR3 identification, clonotype clustering and error correction. A nonparametric unseen species model with Euler transformation was used to estimate a lower bound on total TCR beta diversity. TCRdb's own reprocessing of the public reads used fastp at Q25 and MiXCR and kept productive beta chains. Rows are unified per CDR3 protein, each entry keeping the most common DNA and genes. What appears here as the V and J calls and clone size reflects TCRdb's work, not the paper's. The sample table lists about 780,000 distinct CDR3 sequences, less than 60% of them with a count of one. The leading ten clones occupy 15% to 20% of the sample.

Beyond this particular receptor, the publication reports: The long-lived group showed more naive CD4+ T cells, fewer expanded clones and increased TCR diversity than the aged group, suggesting age selection. Since profiling was done on bulk unsorted PBMCs, naive and antigen-experienced compartments could not be conclusively compared. As age increased, observed TCR beta diversity per million T cells dropped in a roughly linear way, and a significant reduction was already evident by age about 36. Donor CMV infection status was unknown, potentially confounding age-related changes in expanded clonotypes. Total diversity estimates from one million sequenced T cells were considered lower bounds and underestimates. Observed TCR beta diversity correlated strongly with the percentage of naive T cells measured by flow cytometry.

Donors were under 40 systemically healthy Caucasian individuals from Russia aged roughly 6 to 100 years. Approximately 11 milliliters of peripheral blood were drawn from each donor into EDTA-treated Vacutainer tubes. Ficoll-Paque density-gradient centrifugation was used to isolate PBMCs, with at least 7 million per sample. Trizol reagent was used to extract total RNA from PBMCs, with at least 6 micrograms per sample. The percentages of naive CD45RAhigh/CD27high T cells were determined by flow cytometry on a PBMC aliquot from every donor. At the junction V is shortened by 3 bases and J by 10 bases; bases outside the gene matches: 14. The germline V gene sets CDR1 to SQVTM and CDR2 to ANQGSEA. The CDR3 contains 15 residues, cysteine and phenylalanine counted. The sequence is cut down to CDR3 DNA, 45 bases in frame from base 1.

This clonotype originated in a man aged 80 or over in good health. Rearrangement joined TRBV29-1 to TRBJ2-3; 9 junctional bases match TRBD2. Material: blood. The bases read TGCAGCGTTGACCCACCGAGGGAGCGGGGGGTGGCGCAGTATTTT. This codes for CSVDPPRERGVAQYF.